The 17 T cell receptor beta chains below come from one sample, sequenced in a study of T cell responses to AZD1222 COVID-19 vaccine listed by TCRdb under 2021. Preparation of the library involved the immunoSEQ multiplex PCR assay. This is the immuneACCESS table as TCRdb keeps it, with only in-frame sequences that have V and J called. A part of the clones is gone; compared with another copy, unresolved V genes explain less than half, and the rest is unexplained. Recorded for this sample are approximately 98,000 clones; around nine tenths of them occurred a single time. The ten top clones hold 3% to 3.5% of the sample. The sample's time point label, in plain terms: baseline before first vaccination. The label giving this sample's treatment or condition can be read as: meningococcal conjugate vaccine given as trial control. This material consisted of peripheral blood, taken on day 0 of MenACWY control vaccination. The receptors shown here come from an adult in good health.

The rearrangement uses TRBV5-6 and TRBJ2-7, with D possibly being TRBD1 or TRBD2 (6 bases each). Per germline, CDR1 SGHDT and CDR2 YYEEEE. Trimming removed 3 bases from V and 5 bases from J, with 18 bases in between. The CDR3 runs 15 residues. The CDR3 nucleotides read TGTGCCAGCAGCTCCGACGGGGGCTATCAGAACGAGCAGTACTTC. This translates into CASSSDGGYQNEQYF.

This chain links TRBV6-6 with TRBJ2-3; D perhaps matches TRBD2 (6 bases). With 2 bases removed from V and 3 bases from J, the gap between germline ends came to 15 bases. Germline V gene data show CDR1 as MNHNY and CDR2 as SVGAGI (reference sequence). The CDR3 length is 16 residues. The CDR3 DNA follows: TGTGCCAGCAGTTACGGACGCGGGGCCGGGACAGATACGCAGTATTTT. This sequence encodes CASSYGRGAGTDTQYF.

This chain joins TRBV5-1 and TRBJ1-3, with D uncertain. Trimming shortened V by 5 bases and J by 2 bases, and 8 bases separated the two germline ends. The CDR3 has 13 residues. Germline loops: CDR1 SGHRS, CDR2 YFSETQ. CDR3 residues: CASSVDPGNTIYF. Written as DNA, the CDR3 is TGCGCCAGCAGTGTGGACCCTGGAAACACCATATATTTT.

Only a few counts were recorded for this clone. The chain employs TRBV6-2 or TRBV6-3 and TRBJ2-5; weak D call: TRBD1 (5 bases). Germline V lookup: CDR1 MNHEY, CDR2 SVGEGT. The V end was cut by 3 bases, the J end by 2 bases, with 13 bases between. CDR3 length equals 15 residues. CDR3 residues: CASSYNAQGQETQYF. In DNA form, the CDR3 reads TGTGCCAGCAGTTATAACGCGCAGGGACAAGAGACCCAGTACTTC.

This clone was counted a few times. The genes are TRBV11-2 and TRBJ1-4; 9 bases line up with TRBD1. This CDR3 spans 16 amino acids. V dropped 2 bases and J dropped 7; count of bases not matched to a gene: 8. Per germline, CDR1 SGHAT and CDR2 FQNNGV. The CDR3 region is CASSLRTGEGFEKLFF. In nucleotides, the CDR3 is TGTGCCAGCAGCTTACGGACAGGGGAGGGCTTTGAAAAACTGTTTTTT.

J is TRBJ2-2 and V is TRBV11-2, with TRBD2 identical over 8 bases. The length of the CDR3 is 17 residues. CDR1 and CDR2 from the germline V gene are SGHAT and FQNNGV. Germline trimming cut 5 bases from V and 4 bases from J; bases unmatched to any gene: 12. In DNA, the CDR3 is TGTGCCAGCAGCCCGGGAGGGCCACCGGGGATCACCGGGGAGCTGTTTTTT. This encodes CASSPGGPPGITGELFF.

The CDR3, as DNA: TGTGCCAGCCTGCGGACGGTTATGAACACTGAAGCTTTCTTT. Its protein is CASLRTVMNTEAFF. The chain carries TRBV10-3 and TRBJ1-1; D remains unclear. The germline V and J ends were trimmed by 10 bases and 0 bases, with 15 bases remaining between them. In germline, CDR1 is ENHRY, CDR2 SYGVKD. The CDR3 contains 14 residues.

Turning to this clone: Other DNA sequences from this sample encode an identical CDR3 as well. The chain links TRBV3-1 (or the pseudogene TRBV3-2) to TRBJ1-1; tentatively, D is TRBD1 (5 bases). The germline V gene has CDR1 LGHDT and CDR2 YNNKEL (reference sequence). The V end was cut by 4 bases, the J end by 4 bases, with 10 bases between. The length of the CDR3 is 13 residues. The CDR3 nucleotides are TGTGCCAGCAGCCCATCTGGGGGCACTGAAGCTTTCTTT. This sequence encodes CASSPSGGTEAFF.

The V gene is TRBV5-1, the J gene TRBJ1-1; D gene uncertain. The CDR3 is made up of 13 amino acids. V lost 3 bases and J 7 bases, leaving 13 bases between the germline ends. The germline V gene has CDR1 SGHRS and CDR2 YFSETQ. CDR3 in amino acids: CASSSGDFGEAFF. DNA of the CDR3: TGCGCCAGCAGCTCCGGGGATTTCGGTGAAGCTTTCTTT. Filled out from reference TRBV5-1 and TRBJ1-1, the complete variable domain reads KAGVTQTPRYLIKTRGQQVTLSCSPISGHRSVSWYQQTPGQGLQFLFEYFSETQRNKGNFPGRFSGRQFSNSRSEMNVSTLELGDSALYLCASSSGDFGEAFFGQGTRLTVV.

This sequence joins TRBV15 and TRBJ1-2, with D possibly TRBD1 on 5 matching bases. This CDR3 is built from 15 residues. Per the germline V gene, CDR1 is LNHNV and CDR2 is YYDKDF (reference sequence). V was trimmed by 0 bases and J by 4 bases, leaving 12 bases between them. The CDR3 loop reads CATSRDQGGTYGYTF. DNA of the CDR3: TGTGCCACCAGCAGAGATCAGGGAGGGACCTATGGCTACACCTTC.

The gene calls are TRBV30 and TRBJ2-5; 10 nucleotides line up with TRBD1. The V segment lost 3 bases and the J segment 5 bases; nucleotides outside the gene matches: 6. Per germline, CDR1 GTSNPN and CDR2 SVGIG (reference sequence). The CDR3 has 14 amino acids. The CDR3 spells CAWRKTGGVETQYF. In DNA form, the CDR3 reads TGTGCCTGGAGGAAGACAGGGGGCGTGGAGACCCAGTACTTC.

This clone has a single count. V and J are TRBV30 and TRBJ1-2; D perhaps matches TRBD1 (5 bases). In germline, CDR1 is GTSNPN, CDR2 SVGIG (reference sequence). The CDR3 length is 16 residues. With 1 base removed from V and 2 bases from J, the gap between germline ends came to 17 bases. This CDR3 reads CAWSEFLRVLNYGYTF. CDR3 nucleotide sequence: TGTGCCTGGAGTGAATTTCTCAGGGTATTAAACTATGGCTACACCTTC.

This clone was recorded only once. J is TRBJ1-3 and V is TRBV5-8; D unresolved. This CDR3 has 14 amino acids. The ends were cut back, 0 bases at V and 4 bases at J, with 8 bases in the middle. CDR1 is SGHTS and CDR2 is YDEGEE in the germline V gene. The CDR3 is CASSLGLPGNTIYF. For the CDR3, the DNA is TGTGCCAGCAGCTTGGGACTCCCCGGAAACACCATATATTTT.

The rearrangement joins TRBV24-1 to TRBJ2-7, with D perhaps TRBD2 (6 bases). The CDR3 runs to 14 residues. V was pared by 4 bases and J by 7 bases, with 16 bases between. The germline CDR1 and CDR2 sequences are KGHDR and SFDVKD. CDR3 nucleotides: TGTGCCACCAGTGACGCGGGACCTTCTGGGGAGCAGTACTTC. It codes for CATSDAGPSGEQYF.

The gene calls are TRBV28 and TRBJ2-7; 7 bases match TRBD1. The CDR3 has 14 amino acids. The J segment lost 3 bases and the V segment lost 6 bases, leaving 8 bases of the junction unmatched. The germline V gene encodes CDR1 MDHEN and CDR2 SYDVKM. The CDR3 reads CASRTGTANYEQYF. CDR3 DNA sequence: TGTGCCAGCAGGACCGGGACAGCTAACTACGAGCAGTACTTC. Drawing the rest from reference TRBV28 and TRBJ2-7, the complete variable domain is DVKVTQSSRYLVKRTGEKVFLECVQDMDHENMFWYRQDPGLGLRLIYFSYDVKMKEKGDIPEGYSVSREKKERFSLILESASTNQTSMYLCASRTGTANYEQYFGPGTRLTVT.

The chain recombines TRBV6-5 with TRBJ1-1, with TRBD1 matching over 8 bases. The V gene end was trimmed by 1 base and the J gene end by 1 base; junction bases not matched to a gene: 2. This CDR3 is built from 15 residues. Germline loops: CDR1 MNHEY, CDR2 SVGAGI. CDR3 loop: CASSYFDRGNTEAFF. CDR3 DNA sequence: TGTGCCAGCAGTTACTTTGACAGGGGGAACACTGAAGCTTTCTTT.

This chain joins TRBV27 and TRBJ2-1; possibly TRBD1 or TRBD2 for D (6 bases each). Looked up from germline, CDR1 is MNHEY and CDR2 is SMNVEV (reference sequence). The CDR3 runs 16 residues. Trimming left V 2 bases short and J 4 bases short, with 15 bases between. CDR3 DNA: TGTGCCAGCAGTTTAAGTCCGGGGGCCCTGTACAATGAGCAGTTCTTC. This encodes CASSLSPGALYNEQFF.